Sequencing of this T cell receptor (beta chain) was carried out in a study of blood T cell repertoires in COVID-19. Study-wide background: T cells, B-cell-depleted T cells, or PBMCs provided the cDNA or gDNA that served as material.

Using immunoSEQ multiplex PCR, the repertoire was profiled, and TCRdb retains in-frame clones only, with some absent. The data show around 350,000 clones, approximately 86% seen once. The sample holds many counts of this clone. The V segment lost 0 bases and the J segment 4 bases; nucleotides outside the gene matches: 7. There are 17 residues in the CDR3. Germline-derived CDR1 and CDR2 are LGHNA and YNFKEQ. The source of this sequence is a human donor in a cohort sampled during active COVID-19. The chain links TRBV4-2 to TRBJ2-1, with 9 bases lining up with TRBD2. Source material: peripheral blood. The CDR3 protein is CASSQDEPSGTYNEQFF. The DNA of the CDR3 is TGTGCCAGCAGCCAAGATGAGCCTAGCGGGACTTACAATGAGCAGTTCTTC.